The clone carrying this TCR beta chain was detected only a few times. The antigen remains undetermined. This sample stems from a study of OX40 agonist ivuxolimab in advanced cancers. Study overall: Subjects had a mean age of 60 years, with a range of about 23 to 90; roughly 80% were male. Findings of the study overall: Several nonresponders also turned out to have low normalized T-cell clonal expansion.

CDR3 length equals 16 residues. V lost 5 bases, J lost 5 bases, and 14 bases stayed unmatched. The germline gives CDR1 LNHDA, CDR2 SQIVND (reference sequence). Sequencing used immunoSEQ multiplex PCR; TCRdb keeps in-frame clones, though not all of them. The top ten hold roughly 11% of the sample, which has about 36,000 clones, around four fifths seen once. This rearrangement joins TRBV19 to TRBJ2-7, with 8 nucleotides matching TRBD1. The input for sequencing was CD4+ or CD8+ T cells sorted from blood, taken in a trial of the OX40 agonist ivuxolimab. The TCR originated in an adult with an advanced solid tumor such as melanoma, head and neck, liver or kidney cancer. The chain's CDR3 is CASSFVGQAAGDEQYF. CDR3 nucleotide sequence: TGTGCCAGTAGTTTCGTGGGACAGGCGGCGGGTGACGAGCAGTACTTC.